The 14 T cell receptor beta chains listed next were all sequenced from one sample in a study of blood T cell repertoires in COVID-19. Data came from immunoSEQ multiplex PCR; TCRdb stores just in-frame clones and leaves some out. Altogether fewer than 15,000 clones are present, 75% to 90% being singletons, with the ten largest covering about 18%. Material: peripheral blood. Source of these receptors: a human donor in a cohort sampled during active COVID-19.

The chain recombines TRBV7-3 with TRBJ2-3; perhaps TRBD1 as D (6 bases). Germline V CDR1 and CDR2: SGHTA, FQGTGA. The V and J ends lost 5 bases and 0 bases respectively, with 9 bases between them. The CDR3 loop spans 14 amino acids. The CDR3 sequence is CASSVGQSTDTQYF. In nucleotides, the CDR3 is TGTGCCAGCAGCGTCGGACAGAGCACAGATACGCAGTATTTT.

The chain carries TRBV7-2 and TRBJ2-2; D perhaps matches TRBD1 (5 bases). The V end lost 1 base, the J end lost 6 bases, and 12 bases lay between the germline ends. The CDR3 has 15 amino acids. CDR1 SGHTA and CDR2 FQGNSA come from the germline V gene. The CDR3 DNA reads as TGTGCCAGCAGCTTAGGCAGGGCCCCGGCCGGGGAGCTGTTTTTT. Its protein is CASSLGRAPAGELFF.

This chain links TRBV5-1 with TRBJ1-1; perhaps TRBD1 as D (6 bases). Trimming left V 4 bases short and J 1 base short, with 11 bases between. Germline CDR1 is SGHRS and CDR2 is YFSETQ. The CDR3 extends over 14 amino acids. The DNA for the CDR3 is TGCGCCAGCAGCACCGGGACAAAGAACACTGAAGCTTTCTTT. This encodes CASSTGTKNTEAFF.

The V and J genes are TRBV18 and TRBJ1-2; unclear D gene. Germline lookup yields CDR1 KGHSH and CDR2 LQKENI. The CDR3 covers 12 residues. The V gene lost 5 bases and the J gene lost 2 bases, with 6 bases spanning the gap. The CDR3 is CASSAENYGYTF. Written as DNA, the CDR3 is TGTGCCAGCTCAGCGGAAAACTATGGCTACACCTTC.

The chain employs TRBV5-4 and TRBJ2-5; TRBD1 matches 10 bases. The germline CDR1 and CDR2 sequences are SGHNT and YYREEE (reference sequence). There are 14 residues in the CDR3. V shed 3 bases, J shed 5 bases, and the junction held 4 bases outside the gene matches. The CDR3 region has the DNA TGTGCCAGCAGCTCTCCGGGACAGGGGGAGACCCAGTACTTC. As protein: CASSSPGQGETQYF. Full variable domain (outside the CDR3, taken from reference TRBV5-4 and TRBJ2-5): ETGVTQSPTHLIKTRGQQVTLRCSSQSGHNTVSWYQQALGQGPQFIFQYYREEENGRGNFPPRFSGLQFPNYSSELNVNALELDDSALYLCASSSPGQGETQYFGPGTRLLVL.

The V gene is TRBV6-1, the J gene TRBJ1-1; D perhaps matches TRBD1 (6 bases). The CDR3 length is 16 residues. V lost 3 bases and J 6 bases, leaving 20 bases between the germline ends. CDR1 MNHNS and CDR2 SASEGT come from the germline V gene. CDR3 sequence: CASSEGGGGGISEAFF. CDR3 DNA: TGTGCCAGCAGTGAGGGTGGGGGCGGCGGTATCTCTGAAGCTTTCTTT.

V is TRBV3-1 (or the pseudogene TRBV3-2) and J is TRBJ1-2; D perhaps matches TRBD1 (5 bases). V was clipped by 6 bases and J by 3 bases, with 14 bases between them. The CDR3 sequence is 14 residues long. Germline V gene lookup returns CDR1 LGHDT and CDR2 YNNKEL (reference sequence). The CDR3 DNA follows: TGTGCCAGCAGTAATCTCGGGGGGGACTATGGCTACACCTTC. This encodes CASSNLGGDYGYTF.

V is TRBV6-6 and J is TRBJ1-2; 7 bases agree with TRBD1. The CDR3 runs to 17 residues. V gave up 5 bases and J gave up 3 bases; unmatched junction bases: 15. From germline, CDR1 is MNHNY and CDR2 SVGAGI (reference sequence). The DNA for the CDR3 is TGTGCCAGCAGTCGGGACAGATCCTCGTGGGGGTACTATGGCTACACCTTC. It codes for CASSRDRSSWGYYGYTF.

This chain uses TRBV6-6 with TRBJ1-5, with no clear D. V lost 4 bases, J lost 1 base, and 8 bases lay in between. CDR3 length: 14 amino acids. Germline V gene sequence: CDR1 MNHNY, CDR2 SVGAGI (reference sequence). The CDR3 spells CASSWAGSNQPQHF. The CDR3 region has the DNA TGTGCCAGCAGTTGGGCGGGAAGCAATCAGCCCCAGCATTTT.

The gene calls are TRBV6-2 or TRBV6-3 and TRBJ2-3, with a possible D match to TRBD2 (5 bases). Deletions cut 0 bases from V and 2 bases from J, with 9 bases between. CDR3 length: 15 amino acids. CDR1 is MNHEY and CDR2 is SVGEGT in the germline V gene. CDR3 sequence (DNA): TGTGCCAGCAGTTACTCCCTAGCCTCCACAGATACGCAGTATTTT. Translating gives CASSYSLASTDTQYF.

The chain has TRBV6-5 and TRBJ1-2, with 7 nucleotides matching TRBD1. The ends lost 2 bases at V and 0 bases at J; junction bases unmatched: 6. Germline-derived CDR1 and CDR2 are MNHEY and SVGAGI. This CDR3 is 16 amino acids long. The CDR3 nucleotides read TGTGCCAGCAGTTACGGAACCACAGGGGCTAACTATGGCTACACCTTC. This translates into CASSYGTTGANYGYTF.

V gene TRBV12-3 or TRBV12-4 combines with J gene TRBJ2-1; 8 bases are shared with TRBD1. The V gene end was trimmed by 4 bases and the J gene end by 10 bases; junction bases not matched to a gene: 3. The CDR3 runs to 12 residues. In DNA form, the CDR3 reads TGTGCCAGCAGTTCCTGGACAGGGGAGCAGTTCTTC. Translated, it gives CASSSWTGEQFF.

The chain carries TRBV4-3 and TRBJ2-1, with a weak D call TRBD1 (5 bases). The V end lost 4 bases, the J end lost 2 bases, and 9 bases lay between the germline ends. The CDR3 runs 14 residues. Germline values: CDR1 LGHNA, CDR2 YSLEER. CDR3 bases: TGCGCCAGCAGCCTTCAGGGTACCTACAATGAGCAGTTCTTC. This translates into CASSLQGTYNEQFF.

This chain connects TRBV19 to TRBJ2-3; tentative D call: TRBD2 (6 bases). From germline, CDR1 is LNHDA and CDR2 SQIVND (reference sequence). Trimming removed 3 bases from V and 0 bases from J, with 13 bases in between. This CDR3 is built from 16 residues. The CDR3 DNA follows: TGTGCCAGTAGTATTGCAGGTCGGGGGAGCACAGATACGCAGTATTTT. Translation: CASSIAGRGSTDTQYF. Full variable domain (outside the CDR3, taken from reference TRBV19 and TRBJ2-3): DGGITQSPKYLFRKEGQNVTLSCEQNLNHDAMYWYRQDPGQGLRLIYYSQIVNDFQKGDIAEGYSVSREKKESFPLTVTSAQKNPTAFYLCASSIAGRGSTDTQYFGPGTRLTVL.